This passage covers 28 T cell receptor beta chains from one sample sequenced in a study of blood T cell repertoires in COVID-19. Generated by immunoSEQ multiplex PCR, the TCRdb table keeps only in-frame clones and is missing some. This table holds around 250,000 clones, around 83% found once. The specimen sequenced was peripheral blood. The source is a man aged 35-49 years with active or convalescent COVID-19.

This chain links TRBV10-2 with TRBJ1-3, with D perhaps TRBD1 (6 bases). Germline V gene data show CDR1 as WSHSY and CDR2 as SAAADI. There are 13 residues in the CDR3. Trimming pared 10 bases from V and 2 bases from J, leaving 12 bases between. In nucleotides, the CDR3 is TGCGCCACTCTGAGGGGGACTGGAAACACCATATATTTT. Translating gives CATLRGTGNTIYF.

The V and J genes are TRBV5-1 and TRBJ2-5, with 8 bases fitting TRBD1. The germline gives CDR1 SGHRS, CDR2 YFSETQ. This CDR3 contains 15 residues. V lost 2 bases, J lost 5 bases, and 8 bases stayed unmatched. The CDR3 DNA reads TGCGCCAGCAGCTTTCAGGGGGCCATGAGGGAGACCCAGTACTTC. Translated: CASSFQGAMRETQYF.

This chain joins TRBV5-5 and TRBJ1-2; 7 positions match TRBD1. Per germline, CDR1 SGHKS and CDR2 YYEKEE (reference sequence). V dropped 0 bases and J dropped 3; count of bases not matched to a gene: 5. The CDR3 covers 15 residues. CDR3 sequence (DNA): TGTGCCAGCAGCTTGGAAGGGGGCGCGCACTATGGCTACACCTTC. Translating it yields CASSLEGGAHYGYTF.

V and J are TRBV7-9 and TRBJ1-5, with D hard to call. From germline, CDR1 is SEHNR and CDR2 FQNEAQ (reference sequence). The CDR3 extends over 13 amino acids. V dropped 5 bases and J dropped 10 bases, with 15 bases sitting between them. The CDR3 reads CASSPQAFGPQHF. In DNA, the CDR3 is TGTGCCAGCAGCCCCCAGGCATTTGGACCCCAGCATTTT.

The rearrangement uses TRBV5-5 and TRBJ2-5, with D perhaps TRBD2 (5 bases). Between the trimmed V and J ends, which lost 0 bases and 1 base, there was a span of 13 bases. CDR1 and CDR2 from the germline V gene are SGHKS and YYEKEE (reference sequence). The CDR3 length is 16 residues. CDR3 sequence (DNA): TGTGCCAGCAGCTTGGCCAAGAGCGGCAGCCAAGAGACCCAGTACTTC. Protein sequence: CASSLAKSGSQETQYF.

The CDR3 region has the DNA TGTGCCAGCAGGGAGGGCAGCTTCAATCAGCCCCAGCATTTT. It codes for CASREGSFNQPQHF. The rearrangement uses TRBV28 and TRBJ1-5, with no clear D. Germline CDR1 reads MDHEN; CDR2 reads SYDVKM. There are 14 residues in the CDR3. V lost 6 bases to trimming and J lost 3 bases, with 12 bases between them.

The chain has TRBV6-5 and TRBJ1-3; a possible D gene is TRBD1 (6 bases). V was cut by 8 bases and J by 0 bases, with 14 bases left in between. CDR1 MNHEY and CDR2 SVGAGI come from the germline V gene. This CDR3 spans 15 amino acids. CDR3 in amino acids: CASGGGDFSGNTIYF. The CDR3 DNA is TGTGCCAGCGGGGGGGGCGATTTCTCTGGAAACACCATATATTTT.

The V and J genes are TRBV25-1 and TRBJ1-4, with D possibly matching TRBD1 (5 bases). The CDR3 covers 13 residues. Germline CDR1 and CDR2: MGHDK and SYGVNS. V lost 3 bases and J lost 7, with 9 bases in between. The CDR3 spells CASSDGGSEKLFF. CDR3 coding DNA: TGTGCCAGCAGTGATGGGGGGAGTGAAAAACTGTTTTTT.

In this sample, this clone turned up once. This chain uses TRBV4-1 with TRBJ2-1; 12 nucleotides line up with TRBD2. The CDR3 is made up of 20 amino acids. Germline CDR1 MGHRA, CDR2 YSYEKL. V was pared by 0 bases and J by 0 bases, with 9 bases of the junction left unmatched. This CDR3 reads CASSQEGGLAGLSSYNEQFF. The CDR3 region has the DNA TGCGCCAGCAGCCAAGAAGGGGGACTAGCGGGCCTAAGCTCCTACAATGAGCAGTTCTTC.

DNA of the CDR3: TGTGCCAGCAGCTCCGACAACTCCCACAGGGCTGGCTACACCTTC. It encodes CASSSDNSHRAGYTF. The gene calls are TRBV7-9 and TRBJ1-2; possibly TRBD1 for D (6 bases). The germline gives CDR1 SEHNR, CDR2 FQNEAQ (reference sequence). V was clipped by 4 bases and J by 7 bases, with 19 bases between them. The CDR3 totals 15 residues.

The chain employs TRBV5-1 and TRBJ2-7; 9 nucleotides align to TRBD1. The germline V gene has CDR1 SGHRS and CDR2 YFSETQ. The CDR3 is made up of 14 amino acids. J gave up 7 bases and V 2 bases, and 7 bases lay outside the gene matches. The CDR3 DNA reads as TGCGCCAGCAGCTTTGGGGACAGGGCTCGTGAGCAGTACTTC. It encodes CASSFGDRAREQYF. The variable domain in full, with the rest retrieved from reference TRBV5-1 and TRBJ2-7, is KAGVTQTPRYLIKTRGQQVTLSCSPISGHRSVSWYQQTPGQGLQFLFEYFSETQRNKGNFPGRFSGRQFSNSRSEMNVSTLELGDSALYLCASSFGDRAREQYFGPGTRLTVT.

The chain recombines TRBV20-1 with TRBJ2-3; 7 positions match TRBD1. Germline CDR1 is DFQATT and CDR2 is SNEGSKA (reference sequence). The CDR3 consists of 16 residues. V shed 3 bases, J shed 6 bases, and the junction held 15 bases outside the gene matches. Written as DNA, the CDR3 is TGCAGTGCTAGTAGGGGACAGAAGGGAGTTGGTGATACGCAGTATTTT. Translation gives CSASRGQKGVGDTQYF.

The rearrangement joins TRBV5-1 to TRBJ2-1; D not resolved. Trimming stripped 4 bases from V and 0 bases from J, with 8 bases between. The CDR3 is made up of 14 amino acids. Germline V gene lookup returns CDR1 SGHRS and CDR2 YFSETQ. CDR3 DNA: TGCGCCAGCAGCCCCTATAGCTCCTACAATGAGCAGTTCTTC. Translated: CASSPYSSYNEQFF.

The J gene is TRBJ1-5, the V gene TRBV5-1; a weak D match, TRBD1 (5 bases). Trimming pared 2 bases from V and 5 bases from J, leaving 11 bases between. The germline CDR1 and CDR2 sequences are SGHRS and YFSETQ. CDR3 size: 14 residues. The CDR3 bases are TGCGCCAGCAGCTTAGCAGGGTTAGATCAGCCCCAGCATTTT. This gives the protein CASSLAGLDQPQHF.

V usage is TRBV6-5 and J usage is TRBJ1-2; 8 nucleotides align to TRBD1. Looked up from germline, CDR1 is MNHEY and CDR2 is SVGAGI. The length of the CDR3 is 15 residues. V was clipped by 0 bases and J by 8 bases; unmatched bases: 8. The CDR3 loop reads CASSYSPGGLDGYTF. The CDR3 bases are TGTGCCAGCAGTTACTCCCCAGGGGGCTTAGACGGCTACACCTTC.

The rearrangement joins TRBV19 to TRBJ1-1, with D unclear. V was clipped by 0 bases and J by 4 bases, with 9 bases between them. Germline CDR1 and CDR2: LNHDA and SQIVND (reference sequence). The CDR3 sequence is 14 residues long. The CDR3 sequence is CASSIDLTVTEAFF. The CDR3 region has the DNA TGTGCCAGTAGTATAGATTTAACAGTCACTGAAGCTTTCTTT.

The rearrangement links TRBV5-1 to TRBJ2-1; 7 nucleotides agree with TRBD2. There are 16 residues in the CDR3. V dropped 3 bases and J dropped 0; count of bases not matched to a gene: 6. In germline, CDR1 is SGHRS, CDR2 YFSETQ. CDR3 region: CASSWASGSSYNEQFF. As DNA, the CDR3 is TGCGCCAGCAGCTGGGCTAGCGGTAGCTCCTACAATGAGCAGTTCTTC.

The CDR3 coding sequence is TGCGCCAGCAGCATTTATGGGCAAACGGTTAATGAGCAGTTCTTC. It is translated as CASSIYGQTVNEQFF. This chain uses TRBV5-1 with TRBJ2-1, with unresolved D. Germline CDR1 SGHRS, CDR2 YFSETQ. The CDR3 sequence is 15 residues long. V lost 4 bases and J 7 bases, leaving 18 bases between the germline ends.

The rearrangement joins TRBV30 to TRBJ1-4, with TRBD1 matching over 7 bases. Germline V CDR1 and CDR2: GTSNPN, SVGIG (reference sequence). Losses at the gene ends were 3 bases for V and 1 base for J; bases not matched to a gene: 8. The CDR3 sequence is 16 residues long. CDR3 protein: CAWSPTTGVTNEKLFF. The CDR3 nucleotides are TGTGCCTGGAGCCCGACCACAGGGGTAACTAATGAAAAACTGTTTTTT. Supplemented by reference TRBV30 and TRBJ1-4, the full variable domain reads SQTIHQWPATLVQPVGSPLSLECTVEGTSNPNLYWYRQAAGRGLQLLFYSVGIGQISSEVPQNLSASRPQDRQFILSSKKLLLSDSGFYLCAWSPTTGVTNEKLFFGSGTQLSVL.

V usage is TRBV6-5 and J usage is TRBJ1-2, with D possibly being TRBD1 (6 bases). Trimming cost V 5 bases and J 4 bases, with 14 bases left between them. The CDR3 runs to 14 residues. Germline CDR1 and CDR2: MNHEY and SVGAGI. The DNA for the CDR3 is TGTGCCAGCAGTAATTTCAGGGGTGGCTATGGCTACACCTTC. Translation gives CASSNFRGGYGYTF.

This chain connects TRBV18 to TRBJ2-1; D is unclear. Trimming shortened V by 1 base and J by 8 bases, and 9 bases separated the two germline ends. CDR1 and CDR2 (germline): KGHSH, LQKENI. CDR3 length: 13 amino acids. CDR3 DNA: TGTGCCAGCTCACCACTTGAGGTGTATGAGCAGTTCTTC. Translation: CASSPLEVYEQFF.

CDR3 coding DNA: TGTGCCTGGAGTGTAAGAGGTCTAGCGGGAGGGCCACGGACAGATACGCAGTATTTT. Translation gives CAWSVRGLAGGPRTDTQYF. V is TRBV30 and J is TRBJ2-3, with 12 bases that match TRBD2. CDR1 and CDR2 (germline): GTSNPN, SVGIG (reference sequence). V shed 0 bases, J shed 3 bases, and the junction held 13 bases outside the gene matches. The CDR3 spans 19 residues.

This sequence joins TRBV18 and TRBJ2-7; a possible D gene is TRBD1 (5 bases). Trimming removed 0 bases from V and 4 bases from J, with 10 bases in between. Germline V gives CDR1 KGHSH, CDR2 LQKENI. This CDR3 has 14 residues. The DNA for the CDR3 is TGTGCCAGCTCACCACCGATAGGGGAATACGAGCAGTACTTC. It specifies CASSPPIGEYEQYF.

The chain recombines TRBV19 with TRBJ1-2; unclear D gene. The V and J ends lost 3 bases and 6 bases respectively, with 11 bases between them. CDR3 length equals 13 residues. Per germline, CDR1 LNHDA and CDR2 SQIVND (reference sequence). As DNA, the CDR3 is TGTGCCAGTAGTATTACGCCAGTGAATGGCTACACCTTC. This gives the protein CASSITPVNGYTF.

The V gene is TRBV6-1, the J gene TRBJ1-2, with D perhaps TRBD1 (6 bases). From germline, CDR1 is MNHNS and CDR2 SASEGT. The length of the CDR3 is 14 residues. V lost 2 bases and J lost 6, with 13 bases in between. The CDR3 DNA is TGTGCCAGCAGTGAATCCCAGGGGATGGATGGCTACACCTTC. Translation: CASSESQGMDGYTF.

This clone appeared a single time. The chain uses TRBV13 and TRBJ1-5; 8 nucleotides align to TRBD1. The trim removed 5 bases at V and 9 bases at J, leaving 9 bases unmatched. The CDR3 consists of 14 residues. Germline CDR1 PRHDT, CDR2 FYEKMQ (reference sequence). The CDR3 DNA reads TGTGCCAGCAGCGCCGGACAGGGAAAGAGGCCCCAGCATTTT. Translation: CASSAGQGKRPQHF. Based on the CDR3 plus reference TRBV13 and TRBJ1-5, the full variable domain is AAGVIQSPRHLIKEKRETATLKCYPIPRHDTVYWYQQGPGQDPQFLISFYEKMQSDKGSIPDRFSAQQFSDYHSELNMSSLELGDSALYFCASSAGQGKRPQHFGDGTRLSIL.

J is TRBJ1-1 and V is TRBV30, with D perhaps matching TRBD1 (5 bases). The germline V gene has CDR1 GTSNPN and CDR2 SVGIG (reference sequence). V was trimmed by 3 bases and J by 8 bases, leaving 10 bases between them. This CDR3 is built from 11 residues. CDR3 protein: CAWRWGTEAFF. CDR3 coding DNA: TGTGCCTGGAGATGGGGCACGGAAGCTTTCTTT.

CDR3 sequence (DNA): TGTGCCAGCAGTGCGAGCGCAGGGGGCGAGGGCACTGAAGCTTTCTTT. Amino acids: CASSASAGGEGTEAFF. The V call is TRBV6-2 or TRBV6-3, the J call TRBJ1-1; 8 bases map to TRBD1. V shed 5 bases and J 4 bases; nucleotides not matched to a gene: 12. Germline V gene data show CDR1 as MNHEY and CDR2 as SVGEGT. The CDR3 loop spans 16 amino acids.